What follows are 24 T cell receptor beta chains derived from one specimen sequenced in a study of blood T cells in healthy people across ages. PCR was performed a second time for about 6 to 12 cycles using a sample-barcoded 5' primer and a J-beta primer mix. TCRdb redid the calling of the 5' RACE reads with MiXCR, one entry per CDR3 protein. Of over 1,300,000 distinct CDR3 sequences listed, approximately 59% are singletons. The specimen sequenced was blood. Receptors originate from a man younger than 30 in good health.

The chain joins TRBV13 to TRBJ2-6, with D hard to call. The CDR3 spans 18 residues. CDR1 PRHDT and CDR2 FYEKMQ come from the germline V gene (reference sequence). The V end lost 3 bases, the J end lost 1 base, and 16 bases lay between the germline ends. The DNA for the CDR3 is TGTGCCAGCAGCTTCTCTTCGGGTCTTCGATCTGGGGCCAACGTCCTGACTTTC. It encodes CASSFSSGLRSGANVLTF.

The chain is built from TRBV30 and TRBJ1-1; D unresolved. Trimming removed 3 bases from V and 7 bases from J, with 15 bases in between. The CDR3 loop spans 13 amino acids. Per germline, CDR1 GTSNPN and CDR2 SVGIG (reference sequence). The CDR3 sequence: CAWSPGWEYEAFF. CDR3 nucleotide sequence: TGTGCCTGGAGCCCCGGCTGGGAATATGAAGCTTTCTTT.

CDR3 protein: CASSHEDRANTGELFF. DNA for the CDR3: TGTGCCAGCAGCCACGAGGACAGGGCGAACACCGGGGAGCTGTTTTTT. V gene TRBV3-1 combines with J gene TRBJ2-2, with 8 bases matching TRBD1. The CDR3 loop spans 16 amino acids. Germline lookup yields CDR1 LGHDT and CDR2 YNNKEL (reference sequence). The V and J ends lost 3 bases and 0 bases, in that order; junction bases with no gene match: 3.

The chain carries TRBV7-9 and TRBJ2-3, with 7 bases lining up with TRBD1. This CDR3 is 19 amino acids long. Germline CDR1 SEHNR, CDR2 FQNEAQ (reference sequence). V shed 1 base and J 2 bases; nucleotides not matched to a gene: 15. The CDR3: CASSLGSSTGRGNTDTQYF. CDR3 sequence (DNA): TGTGCCAGCAGCTTAGGCTCTTCGACAGGGCGAGGGAACACAGATACGCAGTATTTT.

The CDR3 here is CASSALFEGALNQPQHF. As DNA, the CDR3 is TGTGCCAGCAGTGCCCTGTTCGAGGGGGCTCTCAATCAGCCCCAGCATTTT. The chain employs TRBV27 and TRBJ1-5; TRBD1 agrees at 7 bases. From germline, CDR1 is MNHEY and CDR2 SMNVEV (reference sequence). The CDR3 runs to 17 residues. V shed 5 bases and J 3 bases; nucleotides not matched to a gene: 13.

V is TRBV18 and J is TRBJ2-5; D is perhaps TRBD1 (6 bases). The J call may be mistaken, given a closer DNA end match to TRBJ2-7. The CDR3 spans 14 residues. Germline loops: CDR1 KGHSH, CDR2 LQKENI. The DNA for the CDR3 is TGTGCCAGCTCACCAGGCGGACAGACCTACGAGCAGTACTTC. Amino acids: CASSPGGQTYEQYF.

The V and J genes are TRBV4-3 and TRBJ2-1; TRBD2 matches at 8 bases. With V trimmed by 0 bases and J by 8 bases, 9 bases remained unmatched. The CDR3 loop spans 16 amino acids. CDR1 and CDR2 (germline): LGHNA, YSLEER. This CDR3 reads CASSQDLRGGRHEQFF. The CDR3 DNA follows: TGCGCCAGCAGCCAAGATTTACGGGGGGGCCGCCATGAGCAGTTCTTC.

This chain links TRBV12-3 or TRBV12-4 with TRBJ2-5, with 8 bases identical to TRBD1. The J segment lost 2 bases and the V segment lost 5 bases, leaving 10 bases of the junction unmatched. The CDR3 has 16 amino acids. The CDR3 DNA follows: TGTGCCAGCAGTATCCGAGACAGGGGATGGCAAGAGACCCAGTACTTC. Protein product: CASSIRDRGWQETQYF.

This clonotype was found many times. This chain joins TRBV28 and TRBJ2-5; D not resolved. The CDR3 is 12 amino acids. Germline CDR1 MDHEN, CDR2 SYDVKM. V was clipped by 2 bases and J by 4 bases, with 5 bases between them. The CDR3 coding sequence is TGTGCCAGCAGTTTAATGGGAGAGACCCAGTACTTC. Translation gives CASSLMGETQYF. Drawing the rest from reference TRBV28 and TRBJ2-5, the complete variable domain is DVKVTQSSRYLVKRTGEKVFLECVQDMDHENMFWYRQDPGLGLRLIYFSYDVKMKEKGDIPEGYSVSREKKERFSLILESASTNQTSMYLCASSLMGETQYFGPGTRLLVL.

V and J are TRBV7-2 and TRBJ2-7, with 8 bases lining up with TRBD2. This CDR3 is built from 16 residues. Trimming cost V 5 bases and J 0 bases; bases outside gene matches: 9. In germline, CDR1 is SGHTA, CDR2 FQGNSA. As DNA, the CDR3 is TGTGCCAGCAGCCTATCACTAGCGGAGAGCTCCTACGAGCAGTACTTC. This gives the protein CASSLSLAESSYEQYF.

The gene calls are TRBV4-3 and TRBJ1-5; TRBD1 might be the D (5 bases). The V gene lost 0 bases and the J gene lost 6 bases, with 12 bases spanning the gap. The length of the CDR3 is 15 residues. Germline V CDR1 and CDR2: LGHNA, YSLEER. The CDR3 DNA sequence: TGCGCCAGCAGCCAAGATCAGGGAGTGGGTCAGCCCCAGCATTTT. Amino acids: CASSQDQGVGQPQHF.

A few counts support this clonotype. The rearrangement links TRBV3-1 to TRBJ1-2; a weak D match, TRBD1 (5 bases). This CDR3 has 16 residues. V lost 4 bases and J 4 bases, leaving 19 bases between the germline ends. Germline-derived CDR1 and CDR2 are LGHDT and YNNKEL (reference sequence). The CDR3 region is CASSPVWAGPGYGYTF. Here the CDR3 DNA reads TGTGCCAGCAGCCCTGTTTGGGCAGGGCCCGGCTATGGCTACACCTTC.

This rearrangement joins TRBV7-9 to TRBJ2-5; 8 bases are shared with TRBD2. The DNA end is more similar to TRBJ2-7, so the J call may be wrong. Germline CDR1 reads SEHNR; CDR2 reads FQNEAQ (reference sequence). The CDR3 extends over 15 amino acids. The CDR3 bases are TGTGCCAGCAGCGGCGGCGGGGGGCTACCCTACGAGCAGTACTTC. It is translated as CASSGGGGLPYEQYF.

The chain recombines TRBV12-3 or TRBV12-4 with TRBJ2-7; 7 positions agree with TRBD1. CDR3 size: 15 residues. The V segment lost 5 bases and the J segment 5 bases; nucleotides outside the gene matches: 12. This chain's CDR3 is CASSPDRVGRHEQYF. CDR3 DNA sequence: TGTGCCAGCAGTCCCGACAGGGTGGGACGACACGAGCAGTACTTC.

In its sample, this clonotype was seen a few times. This chain connects TRBV7-2 to TRBJ2-7; TRBD1 aligns across 10 bases. V was clipped by 5 bases and J by 3 bases; unmatched bases: 7. This CDR3 spans 15 amino acids. Germline CDR1 reads SGHTA; CDR2 reads FQGNSA. CDR3 nucleotide sequence: TGTGCCAGCAGCCTGGGACAGGGGAGAGGCTACGAGCAGTACTTC. This codes for CASSLGQGRGYEQYF.

The rearrangement joins TRBV4-3 to TRBJ1-4; unclear D gene. This CDR3 region has 17 residues. Germline-derived CDR1 and CDR2 are LGHNA and YSLEER. The germline V and J ends were trimmed by 0 bases and 4 bases, with 15 bases remaining between them. CDR3 sequence (DNA): TGCGCCAGCAGCCAAGATTCCTCCCAGGTTCTTAATGAAAAACTGTTTTTT. It yields the protein CASSQDSSQVLNEKLFF.

This clonotype occurred a few times. V gene TRBV12-3 or TRBV12-4 combines with J gene TRBJ1-6; D perhaps matches TRBD1 (6 bases). Trimming cost V 7 bases and J 3 bases, with 16 bases left between them. The CDR3 totals 16 residues. The CDR3 nucleotides are TGTGCCAGCACCCTTAGGGGGGCCGGCTATAATTCACCCCTCCACTTT. Amino acids: CASTLRGAGYNSPLHF.

The chain uses TRBV11-2 and TRBJ1-6, with no clear D. CDR3 length: 15 residues. Trimming stripped 5 bases from V and 2 bases from J, with 10 bases between. CDR1 and CDR2 (germline): SGHAT, FQNNGV. For the CDR3, the DNA is TGTGCCAGCAGCACTGGACGGCCCTATAATTCACCCCTCCACTTT. It is translated as CASSTGRPYNSPLHF.

A remark on this clonotype: A much larger clonotype is one base distant, so this may be a read error. The rearrangement links TRBV7-9 to TRBJ2-5; D is perhaps TRBD1 (5 bases). The CDR3 loop spans 14 amino acids. CDR1 is SEHNR, CDR2 FQNEAQ, per germline (reference sequence). In DNA form, the CDR3 reads TGTGTCAGCAGCCTGGACACCTTCCAAGAGACCCAGTACTTC. Encoded protein: CVSSLDTFQETQYF.

This clonotype appeared a few times. V is TRBV27 and J is TRBJ2-7, with D tentatively TRBD2 (5 bases). V lost 11 bases to trimming and J lost 6 bases, with 14 bases between them. From germline, CDR1 is MNHEY and CDR2 SMNVEV (reference sequence). CDR3 size: 11 residues. The CDR3 reads CASTAGSEQYF. CDR3 nucleotide sequence: TGTGCCTCAACGGCGGGCTCCGAGCAGTACTTC.

The chain joins TRBV28 to TRBJ2-4, with 9 bases matching TRBD2. After removal of 4 bases from V and 9 bases from J, the junction contained 10 bases not matched to a gene. The CDR3 is made up of 15 amino acids. In germline, CDR1 is MDHEN, CDR2 SYDVKM. CDR3 sequence reads: CASSSYSGGGTIQYF. DNA of the CDR3: TGTGCCAGCAGTTCCTATAGCGGGGGCGGAACCATTCAGTACTTC. Based on the CDR3 plus reference TRBV28 and TRBJ2-4, the full variable domain is DVKVTQSSRYLVKRTGEKVFLECVQDMDHENMFWYRQDPGLGLRLIYFSYDVKMKEKGDIPEGYSVSREKKERFSLILESASTNQTSMYLCASSSYSGGGTIQYFGAGTRLSVL.

This clonotype was seen only a few times. The chain joins TRBV28 to TRBJ2-5, with a possible D match to TRBD1 (5 bases). The CDR3 totals 14 residues. V lost 4 bases and J lost 2, with 11 bases in between. From germline, CDR1 is MDHEN and CDR2 SYDVKM. The CDR3 protein is CASSWAGLQETQYF. The CDR3 DNA sequence: TGTGCCAGCAGTTGGGCAGGGTTACAAGAGACCCAGTACTTC.

On this clonotype: One end of the junction fails to match germline, which may point to a read error. The chain uses TRBV12-3 or TRBV12-4 and TRBJ2-3; 13 nucleotides line up with TRBD2. The CDR3 runs 16 residues. CDR3 loop: CASSLGTSGMSDTQYF. DNA of the CDR3: TGTGCCAGCAGTCTCGGGACTAGCGGGATGTCAGATACGCAATATTTT.

The chain uses TRBV27 and TRBJ1-2; D gene unclear. Germline V lookup: CDR1 MNHEY, CDR2 SMNVEV (reference sequence). Trimming shortened V by 6 bases and J by 8 bases, and 10 bases separated the two germline ends. The CDR3 runs 11 residues. CDR3 bases: TGTGCCAGCAGGGGGAAATGGGGCTACACCTTC. Amino acids: CASRGKWGYTF.